A selection of T cell receptor beta chains follows, all from one sample in a study of regulatory T cells in long-lasting Graves disease. One entry per CDR3 protein, called by TCRdb with MiXCR from the multiplex PCR reads. Of 430,000 or so distinct CDR3 sequences listed, around a fifth are singletons. This material consisted of peripheral blood mononuclear cells (PBMCs), taken when the disease was refractory, from a patient treated with antithyroid drugs. The receptors were gathered from a female donor with Graves disease. CDR3s include the opening cysteine and the closing phenylalanine or tryptophan. The D gene is left open where the match is weak. Clone size is stated in some rows and not others, as once, few, many or a class when expanded.

v_call	clone_size	d_call	j_call	cdr3_aa	cdr3_nt
TRBV7-9	many	.	TRBJ1-4	CASSSSRRGGEKLFF	TGTGCCAGCAGCTCCTCGCGGAGGGGGGGCGAAAAACTGTTTTTT
TRBV2	many	TRBD2	TRBJ2-2	CATSGLAGGNTGELFF	TGTGCCACCTCTGGACTAGCGGGAGGGAACACCGGGGAGCTGTTTTTT
TRBV27	many	TRBD2	TRBJ2-7	CASTPLAGEGYEQYF	TGTGCCAGCACCCCACTAGCGGGAGAGGGCTACGAGCAGTACTTC
TRBV20-1	many	.	TRBJ1-2	CSADLGEKKGYTF	TGCAGTGCTGACCTAGGAGAAAAGAAAGGCTACACCTTC
TRBV20-1	many	TRBD1	TRBJ1-1	CSASLDRGTTEAFF	TGCAGTGCTAGTCTGGACAGGGGGACCACTGAAGCTTTCTTT
TRBV4-2	few	.	TRBJ1-3	CASSQEPTGGHSGNTIYF	TGTGCCAGCAGCCAAGAACCAACCGGGGGACACTCTGGAAACACCATATATTTT
TRBV2	many	.	TRBJ1-1	CASEHRESTEAFF	TGTGCCAGCGAACACAGGGAATCCACTGAAGCTTTCTTT
TRBV10-3	.	.	TRBJ2-1	CAISEDIFRAFF	TGTGCCATCAGTGAGGACATTTTCAGGGCGTTCTTC
TRBV30	once	.	TRBJ1-5	CAWGVDSNQPQHF	TGTGCCTGGGGTGTCGATAGCAATCAGCCCCAGCATTTT
TRBV6-1	many	.	TRBJ2-5	CASTGTAEETQYF	TGTGCCAGCACCGGGACGGCCGAAGAGACCCAGTACTTC
TRBV7-8	many	TRBD1	TRBJ1-2	CASSLAFSPGQGYGYTF	TGTGCCAGCAGCTTAGCGTTTTCCCCGGGACAGGGCTATGGCTACACCTTC
TRBV20-1	many	.	TRBJ2-5	CSASPDIQETQYF	TGCAGTGCTAGCCCGGACATTCAAGAGACCCAGTACTTC
TRBV20-1	few	TRBD2	TRBJ2-1	CSARDRSSGAYNEQFF	TGCAGTGCTAGAGATAGGTCTAGCGGTGCCTACAATGAGCAGTTCTTC
TRBV18	once	TRBD1	TRBJ1-5	CASSPGQVQPQHF	TGTGCCAGCTCACCGGGACAGGTACAGCCCCAGCATTTT
TRBV28	many	TRBD2	TRBJ2-7	CASSLTAGDYDEQYF	TGTGCCAGCAGTTTAACGGCGGGAGATTACGACGAGCAGTACTTC
TRBV15	.	.	TRBJ2-7	CATSRVGQGSDEQYF	TGTGCCACCAGCAGAGTGGGGCAGGGGAGCGACGAGCAGTACTTC
TRBV15	many	.	TRBJ1-4	CATSRSFGTNEKLFF	TGTGCCACCAGCAGATCTTTCGGAACTAATGAAAAACTGTTTTTT
TRBV15	many	.	TRBJ1-5	CATSQGGSNQPQHF	TGTGCCACCAGTCAAGGGGGTTCCAATCAGCCCCAGCATTTT
TRBV5-1	.	TRBD2	TRBJ2-5	CASSPRGLAGNGETQYF	TGCGCCAGCAGCCCCAGAGGACTAGCGGGAAATGGGGAGACCCAGTACTTC
TRBV28	many	TRBD2	TRBJ2-5	CASGTSKKTQYF	TGTGCCAGCGGGACTAGCAAAAAGACCCAGTACTTC
TRBV29-1	few	.	TRBJ1-3	CSVEDLEVGGGYSGNTIYF	TGCAGCGTTGAAGATCTGGAGGTTGGAGGCGGTTACTCTGGAAACACCATATATTTT
TRBV20-1	few	TRBD1	TRBJ2-5	CSASKPDRARETQYF	TGCAGTGCTAGCAAGCCTGACAGGGCGCGGGAGACCCAGTACTTC
TRBV7-9	.	.	TRBJ1-4	CASSLESEKLFF	TGTGCCAGCAGCTTAGAGTCTGAAAAACTGTTTTTT
TRBV28	.	.	TRBJ2-1	CASSTLIGQNYNEQFF	TGTGCCAGCAGCACCCTAATCGGACAGAACTACAATGAGCAGTTCTTC
TRBV12-3/TRBV12-4	many	.	TRBJ2-7	CASSSSHEQYF	TGTGCCAGCAGTTCAAGTCACGAGCAGTACTTC
TRBV15	.	.	TRBJ2-1	CATSRARGGTASYNEQFF	TGTGCCACCAGCAGAGCCCGAGGCGGGACAGCCTCCTACAATGAGCAGTTCTTC
TRBV7-9	.	.	TRBJ1-1	CASSAQGWDTEAFF	TGTGCCAGCAGCGCACAGGGTTGGGACACTGAAGCTTTCTTT
TRBV7-9	.	.	TRBJ1-4	CASSLRRGGNEKLFF	TGTGCCAGCAGCTTGAGACGGGGTGGGAATGAAAAACTGTTTTTT
TRBV27	.	.	TRBJ2-2	CASSLGTGELVF	TGTGCCAGCAGTTTAGGGACCGGGGAGCTGGTTTTT
TRBV5-1	.	.	TRBJ2-7	CASSLDHDYERQYF	TGCGCCAGCAGCCTGGACCATGATTACGAGCGGCAGTACTTC
TRBV11-3	many	.	TRBJ2-5	CASSLDSNGDGLLYF	TGTGCCAGCAGCTTAGATAGTAATGGGGACGGACTGCTGTACTTC
TRBV7-8	many	TRBD1	TRBJ2-7	CASSQGDRTYEQYF	TGTGCCAGCAGCCAGGGGGACAGAACCTACGAGCAGTACTTC
TRBV4-1	.	.	TRBJ1-2	CASSQDPDSYGYTF	TGCGCCAGCAGCCAAGATCCCGACAGCTATGGCTACACCTTC
TRBV30	many	TRBD1	TRBJ1-1	CAWSGQGINTEAFF	TGTGCCTGGTCGGGACAGGGGATAAACACTGAAGCTTTCTTT
TRBV25-1	.	.	TRBJ1-3	CASTQTGQSSGNTIYF	TGTGCCAGCACCCAGACGGGACAATCCTCTGGAAACACCATATATTTT
TRBV5-1	few	TRBD2	TRBJ2-7	CASSRGGARGEQYF	TGCGCCAGCAGCCGCGGGGGGGCGAGGGGCGAGCAGTACTTC
TRBV28	many	.	TRBJ2-4	CASSLMSGVDIQYF	TGTGCCAGCAGTTTAATGTCAGGGGTGGACATTCAGTACTTC
TRBV7-3	.	.	TRBJ2-7	CASSLTSGGAAGEQYF	TGTGCCAGCAGCCTCACATCAGGGGGAGCCGCGGGGGAGCAGTACTTC
TRBV10-3	.	.	TRBJ2-7	CAISGKAALDEQYF	TGTGCCATCAGTGGGAAGGCGGCCCTCGACGAGCAGTACTTC
TRBV20-1	.	.	TRBJ1-5	CSTIRGDQPQHF	TGCAGTACGATCAGGGGCGATCAGCCCCAGCATTTT
TRBV12-3/TRBV12-4	many	.	TRBJ2-2	CASSPAAVFGTGELFF	TGTGCCAGCAGTCCCGCCGCGGTTTTCGGCACCGGGGAGCTGTTTTTT
TRBV6-2/TRBV6-3	few	TRBD1	TRBJ1-5	CASSYGRQGNQPQHF	TGTGCCAGCAGTTACGGTCGACAGGGGAATCAGCCCCAGCATTTT
TRBV7-9	.	TRBD1	TRBJ2-7	CASIGQGTVEQYF	TGTGCCAGCATCGGACAGGGTACGGTCGAGCAGTACTTC
TRBV7-3	.	.	TRBJ2-1	CASARDDSYNEQFF	TGTGCCAGTGCCCGGGACGACTCCTACAATGAGCAGTTCTTC
TRBV2	many	TRBD1	TRBJ1-1	CASSTGGAPEAFF	TGTGCCAGCTCGACAGGGGGCGCCCCTGAAGCTTTCTTT
TRBV12-3/TRBV12-4	.	.	TRBJ2-1	CASRGIRDGHDNEQFF	TGTGCCAGCAGAGGTATCCGGGACGGGCACGACAATGAGCAGTTCTTC
TRBV12-3/TRBV12-4	.	.	TRBJ2-5	CASRNGQFKYF	TGTGCCAGCAGGAACGGGCAGTTTAAGTACTTC
TRBV20-1	many	TRBD1	TRBJ1-2	CSAGGQYGYTF	TGCAGTGCTGGGGGACAGTATGGCTACACCTTC
TRBV7-6	many	TRBD1	TRBJ1-1	CASSLGQGEDTEAFF	TGTGCCAGCAGCTTGGGACAGGGGGAGGACACTGAAGCTTTCTTT
TRBV4-1	.	TRBD2	TRBJ2-7	CASSQRTGGYEQYF	TGCGCCAGCAGCCAAAGGACGGGGGGCTACGAGCAGTACTTC